The rows below give T cell receptor beta chains drawn from one sample of a study of long-term antiretroviral therapy in people with HIV. Method: immunoSEQ multiplex PCR; TCRdb's copy keeps in-frame clones and lacks some. Seen here are tens of thousands of clones, roughly four fifths observed once, and the top ten hold less than 15%. This sample comprised unsorted PBMCs, obtained 0.3 years after starting antiretroviral therapy. These receptors were obtained from a man between 18 and 29 years old with HIV. The conserved cysteine and the conserved F or W are not part of the CDR3 here. The order of the fields is D gene, J gene, V gene, CDR3 protein. A D gene is named only where the DNA matches it firmly.

>-|TRBJ2-3|TRBV7-9
ASSLALGPDTQY
>-|TRBJ2-7|TRBV19
ASSIVLATLYEQY
>TRBD1|TRBJ2-3|TRBV2
ASKGQGAINTQY
>TRBD1|TRBJ2-7|TRBV4-2
ASSRNRDRGNYEQY
>-|TRBJ2-2|TRBV10-3
AIKTPGELF
>-|TRBJ1-1|TRBV7-3
ASSLSSVGTEAF
>TRBD1|TRBJ1-5|TRBV5-5
ASSLITGANSNQPQH
>-|TRBJ2-2|TRBV6-4
ASSVRPWGTGELF
>-|TRBJ2-2|TRBV5-4
ASSPTGLGNTGELF
>-|TRBJ2-1|TRBV11-2
ASSLRLAKDNEQF
>TRBD1|TRBJ1-3|TRBV7-8
ASSPYTGGGFGNTIY
>TRBD2|TRBJ2-3|TRBV2
ASPSGTTDTQY
>TRBD1|TRBJ1-3|TRBV27
ASRGTGVKSGNTIY
>-|TRBJ2-2|TRBV18
ASSSGTLGGTGELF
>-|TRBJ1-2|TRBV5-8
ASRPRTQVGYGYT
>TRBD2|TRBJ2-1|TRBV10-3
AISEPMRENNEQF
>-|TRBJ2-3|TRBV7-8
ASSLGREYTDTQY
>-|TRBJ1-3|TRBV14
ASSQLTLRGSSGNTIY
>TRBD1|TRBJ1-2|TRBV6-1
ASSRDRPAYGYT
>-|TRBJ1-2|TRBV6-6
AIRPGPGGYT
>TRBD2|TRBJ2-5|TRBV7-2
ASSLVSGGQGEETQY
>-|TRBJ1-5|TRBV4-1
ASSPEERQPQH
>-|TRBJ2-6|TRBV19
ASSESSGANVLT
>-|TRBJ2-3|TRBV29-1
SVDASADRTDTQY
>-|TRBJ1-2|TRBV5-1
ASSSTANYGYT
>-|TRBJ2-7|TRBV21-1
ASSKGGGRTYEQY
>-|TRBJ2-5|TRBV6-5
ATTQWVGETQY
>TRBD1|TRBJ2-2|TRBV5-6
ASTLGTGRRAGELF
>-|TRBJ1-2|TRBV18
ASSSALTGAVEEYGYT
>-|TRBJ2-1|TRBV5-6
ASSLGLLYNEQF
>-|TRBJ2-6|TRBV6-1
ASSEGFSGANVLT
>-|TRBJ2-4|TRBV27
ASSLSYGDIQY
>-|TRBJ2-1|TRBV5-4
ASSLGQGYNEQF
>TRBD1|TRBJ1-5|TRBV19
ASNRQGFNDQPQH
>-|TRBJ2-2|TRBV4-3
ASSQDIRANTGELF
>-|TRBJ1-3|TRBV25-1
ASKDRGAGNTIY
>-|TRBJ2-3|TRBV7-8
ASSLVQGPPTYTQY
>TRBD1|TRBJ1-2|TRBV7-3
ASSPTGGLLNGYT
>-|TRBJ1-5|TRBV19
ASSRQGPDSNQPQH
>-|TRBJ2-7|TRBV28
ASTGIGHEQY
>TRBD1|TRBJ2-7|TRBV6-1
ASSEGTGGYEQY
>-|TRBJ1-4|TRBV5-5
ASSTTDVSRLEKLF
>-|TRBJ1-1|TRBV6-6
ASTGAGTEAF
>TRBD1|TRBJ1-2|TRBV15
ATSRPGGEGYGYT
>TRBD2|TRBJ2-1|TRBV27
ASNPSTHRGGTEQF
>-|TRBJ1-3|TRBV9
ASSVGAENTIY
>-|TRBJ2-1|TRBV30
AWSVRSAGQFYNEQF
>TRBD1|TRBJ1-2|TRBV6-5
ASRSGTEVYGYT
>-|TRBJ2-7|TRBV29-1
SVDLGGEQY
>-|TRBJ2-7|TRBV7-2
ASSLRLYEQY
>-|TRBJ2-7|TRBV11-2
ASSLDSGSYEQY